This entry lists 27 T cell receptor beta chains sequenced from one sample in a study of tumor-infiltrating lymphocytes in oesophageal squamous cell carcinoma. TCRdb analysed the PCR reads with MiXCR anew, one entry per CDR3 protein. The table records about 13,000 distinct CDR3 sequences, 51% of them present only once. Source material: blood. The receptors come from a female donor with esophageal squamous cell carcinoma.

The genes are TRBV6-8 and TRBJ2-3; D perhaps matches TRBD2 (7 bases). The DNA end is more similar to TRBJ2-1, so the J call may be wrong. The CDR3 spans 13 residues. Germline CDR1 reads MNHGY; CDR2 reads SAAAGT. CDR3 amino acids: CASKLQGGNEQFF. The CDR3 DNA reads TGTGCCAGCAAGCTACAGGGAGGGAATGAGCAGTTCTTC.

The chain's CDR3 is CASSTPGQNTQYF. The CDR3 nucleotides are TGTGCCAGCAGTACTCCGGGACAGAATACGCAGTATTTT. V gene TRBV6-8 combines with J gene TRBJ2-3; 7 bases align to TRBD1. CDR1 is MNHGY and CDR2 is SAAAGT in the germline V gene. With 5 bases clipped from V and 7 bases from J, the junction kept 6 bases outside the gene matches. The CDR3 has 13 amino acids.

Remarks on this clonotype: A read error may be the cause here, since a much bigger clone is one base away. The chain recombines TRBV7-6 with TRBJ2-1; 9 bases agree with TRBD2. The J call may be mistaken, given a closer DNA end match to TRBJ2-7. This CDR3 has 17 residues. Looked up from germline, CDR1 is SGHVS and CDR2 is FNYEAQ. CDR3 sequence reads: CASSPAASGIFWNEQYF. The DNA for the CDR3 is TGTGCCAGCAGCCCAGCAGCTAGCGGGATCTTCTGGAATGAGCAGTACTTC.

The chain is built from TRBV12-3 or TRBV12-4 and TRBJ2-3, with TRBD1 matching 9 bases. J was trimmed by 2 bases and V by 7 bases; bases with no gene match: 7. This CDR3 contains 15 residues. The chain's CDR3 is CASTSGTGHTDTQYF. CDR3 bases: TGTGCCAGCACCTCTGGGACAGGGCACACAGATACGCAGTATTTT.

The chain recombines TRBV7-3 with TRBJ2-7; 7 bases map to TRBD2. Per germline, CDR1 SGHTA and CDR2 FQGTGA. J gave up 3 bases and V 2 bases, and 7 bases lay outside the gene matches. The CDR3 covers 15 residues. This CDR3 reads CASSLLPSGDYEQYF. The CDR3 coding sequence is TGTGCCAGCAGCTTATTGCCTAGCGGAGACTACGAGCAGTACTTC.

J is TRBJ2-5 and V is TRBV7-8; D is unresolved. The ends were cut back, 0 bases at V and 1 base at J, with 3 bases in the middle. The germline CDR1 and CDR2 sequences are SGHVS and FQNEAQ. This CDR3 spans 13 amino acids. Here the CDR3 DNA reads TGTGCCAGCAGCTTAGCTGCCCAAGAGACCCAGTACTTC. It encodes CASSLAAQETQYF. Filled out from reference TRBV7-8 and TRBJ2-5, the complete variable domain reads GAGVSQSPRYKVAKRGQDVALRCDPISGHVSLFWYQQALGQGPEFLTYFQNEAQLDKSGLPSDRFFAERPEGSVSTLKIQRTQQEDSAVYLCASSLAAQETQYFGPGTRLLVL.

The CDR3 nucleotides read TGTGCCAGCAGTGACTATGGGACAGGGGATGAGCAGTTCTTC. Its protein product is CASSDYGTGDEQFF. The chain has TRBV25-1 and TRBJ2-5; 10 bases are shared with TRBD1. Judging by the DNA end, TRBJ2-1 fits better; the J call may be wrong. There are 14 residues in the CDR3. CDR1 is MGHDK, CDR2 SYGVNS, per germline.

This clonotype qualifies as medium-sized. CDR3 sequence (DNA): TGTGCCAGCAGTAGAACAGGGACCCTTCGAGAGACCCAGCATTTT. Residues: CASSRTGTLRETQHF. The gene calls are TRBV6-1 and TRBJ1-5; TRBD1 might be the D (6 bases). Germline V gives CDR1 MNHNS, CDR2 SASEGT. CDR3 size: 15 residues. Trimming took 5 bases from V and 11 from J, leaving 22 bases between them.

This chain joins TRBV24-1 and TRBJ2-5; 9 bases are shared with TRBD2. Germline CDR1 KGHDR, CDR2 SFDVKD. The length of the CDR3 is 14 residues. Trimming took 5 bases from V and 5 from J; bases not matched to a gene: 5. CDR3 protein: CATSVGTSIETQYF. The CDR3 DNA is TGTGCCACCAGTGTCGGGACTAGCATTGAGACCCAGTACTTC.

The V gene is TRBV5-1, the J gene TRBJ2-3, with 8 bases identical to TRBD1. Per germline, CDR1 SGHRS and CDR2 YFSETQ. CDR3 length equals 16 residues. Trimming took 1 base from V and 1 from J; bases not matched to a gene: 5. CDR3 nucleotides: TGCGCCAGCAGCTTGTCCGGACAGGGAGGCACAGATACGCAGTATTTT. Its protein product is CASSLSGQGGTDTQYF.

The chain has TRBV7-6 and TRBJ2-6; the match to TRBD1 covers 8 bases. The DNA end is a closer match to TRBJ2-7, so the J assignment may be wrong. CDR3 length: 15 amino acids. Germline V gene data show CDR1 as SGHVS and CDR2 as FNYEAQ. The CDR3 DNA follows: TGTGCCAGCAGCTTAGCGCAGGGGGCTGAGGGAGAGCAGTACTTC. This codes for CASSLAQGAEGEQYF.

A word on this clonotype: A read error may account for a junction end that differs from germline. V gene TRBV7-6 combines with J gene TRBJ2-1, with 8 bases identical to TRBD2. The CDR3 loop spans 17 amino acids. The germline V gene has CDR1 SGHVS and CDR2 FNYEAQ. The chain's CDR3 is CASSLEPGGSSYNEQFF. The CDR3 DNA reads as TGTGCTAGCAGCTTAGAGCCGGGAGGGAGCTCCTACAATGAGCAGTTCTTC.

The chain is built from TRBV28 and TRBJ2-3, with D perhaps given as TRBD1 or TRBD2 (6 bases each). Trimming cost V 8 bases and J 1 base, with 16 bases left between them. Germline V gives CDR1 MDHEN, CDR2 SYDVKM. The CDR3 spans 15 residues. The CDR3 protein is CASLVGGQGTDTQYF. CDR3 in DNA: TGTGCCAGCTTAGTTGGGGGGCAGGGCACAGATACGCAGTATTTT.

The sample holds one count of this clonotype. The gene calls are TRBV6-2 or TRBV6-3 and TRBJ1-2; 7 bases are shared with TRBD1. CDR3 length equals 15 residues. The germline V gene has CDR1 MNHEY and CDR2 SVGEGT. J gave up 3 bases and V 5 bases, and 9 bases lay outside the gene matches. CDR3 residues: CASSPGDRYYYGYTF. In DNA, the CDR3 is TGTGCCAGCAGTCCAGGGGACAGATACTACTATGGCTACACCTTC.

V and J are TRBV28 and TRBJ2-6; possible D gene TRBD1, 5 bases. The J call may be mistaken, given a closer DNA end match to TRBJ2-7. CDR3 length: 15 amino acids. Germline CDR1 is MDHEN and CDR2 is SYDVKM. In nucleotides, the CDR3 is TGTGCCAGCACCCACAGGAACGGAGTGGCTTACGAGCAGTACTTC. It yields the protein CASTHRNGVAYEQYF.

The V gene is TRBV7-2, the J gene TRBJ2-5; D call uncertain. This CDR3 is built from 13 residues. Germline CDR1 and CDR2: SGHTA and FQGNSA. Trimming shortened V by 0 bases and J by 5 bases, and 7 bases separated the two germline ends. Here the CDR3 DNA reads TGTGCCAGCAGCTTAGCTGGGCCGGAGACCCAGTACTTC. Translation: CASSLAGPETQYF.

This chain links TRBV24-1 with TRBJ2-7, with 7 positions matching TRBD1. The J call could be wrong; TRBJ2-1 is a better fit for the DNA end. Germline V gives CDR1 KGHDR, CDR2 SFDVKD. This CDR3 has 15 residues. Written as DNA, the CDR3 is TGTGCCACCAGTGATTGGACAGGTAATACAGATACGCAGTTCTTC. The encoded protein is CATSDWTGNTDTQFF.

The chain couples TRBV6-8 to TRBJ2-6; 11 bases match TRBD2. The DNA end favors TRBJ2-5, so the J call may be wrong. The CDR3 consists of 16 residues. CDR1 and CDR2 from the germline V gene are MNHGY and SAAAGT. In nucleotides, the CDR3 is TGTGCCACCTGGTTGGTAGCGGGGGGGAACCAAGAGACCCAGTACTTC. Encoded protein: CATWLVAGGNQETQYF.

This clonotype occurred many times. The J gene is TRBJ2-5, the V gene TRBV2, with 11 bases identical to TRBD1. From germline, CDR1 is SNHLY and CDR2 FYNNEI. CDR3 size: 15 residues. Unmatched junction bases numbered 4, after V lost 2 bases and J lost 5 bases. This chain's CDR3 is CASSEWTGGFETQYF. CDR3 nucleotides: TGTGCCAGCAGTGAATGGACAGGGGGCTTTGAGACCCAGTACTTC.

This clonotype was recorded at least ten times. The chain is built from TRBV5-1 and TRBJ2-3, with TRBD2 matching over 7 bases. Germline V gene data show CDR1 as SGHRS and CDR2 as YFSETQ. This CDR3 spans 15 amino acids. The trim removed 1 base at V and 5 bases at J, leaving 7 bases unmatched. The CDR3 coding sequence is TGCGCCAGCAGCTTGCAGTGGGGGGGAGGAGATACGCAGTATTTT. Protein product: CASSLQWGGGDTQYF.

This clonotype was observed a handful of times. A read error is likely, as this CDR3 ends without the conserved phenylalanine or tryptophan. Because the CDR3's place on the DNA is in doubt, the DNA is left out and the CDR3 is given as listed by TCRdb. V gene TRBV6-1 combines with J gene TRBJ2-7; TRBD1 is the table's D call and was not checked against the DNA. Both ends counted, the CDR3 spans 16 residues. Germline CDR1 reads MNHNS; CDR2 reads SASEGT. The CDR3 protein is CASSEGTGLYGYTFGS.

Comments on this clonotype: A much larger clonotype is one base distant, so this may be a read error. Because the CDR3 is missing its conserved closing phenylalanine or tryptophan, this is likely a read error. The V gene is TRBV7-2, the J gene TRBJ2-1, with 9 bases lining up with TRBD2. V dropped 4 bases and J dropped 4; count of bases not matched to a gene: 5. Germline values: CDR1 SGHTA, CDR2 FQGNSA. The CDR3 has 15 residues. CDR3 region: CASSSVAGDYNEQFL. CDR3 sequence (DNA): TGTGCCAGCAGCTCCGTAGCGGGGGATTACAATGAGCAGTTCTTG.

CDR3 DNA sequence: TGTGCCAGCAGCTTACTCTTGCTATCCTACAATGAGCAGTACTTC. Protein product: CASSLLLLSYNEQYF. This chain joins TRBV7-2 and TRBJ2-4; the D is unclear. Germline CDR1 reads SGHTA; CDR2 reads FQGNSA. The CDR3 has 15 amino acids. The V end lost 2 bases, the J end lost 13 bases, and 21 bases lay between the germline ends. Combining the CDR3 with reference TRBV7-2 and TRBJ2-4 gives the whole variable domain GAGVSQSPSNKVTEKGKDVELRCDPISGHTALYWYRQSLGQGLEFLIYFQGNSAPDKSGLPSDRFSAERTGGSVSTLTIQRTQQEDSAVYLCASSLLLLSYNEQYFGAGTRLSVL.

This clonotype was seen many times. This chain connects TRBV7-8 to TRBJ2-1; 7 bases match TRBD1. This CDR3 spans 15 amino acids. Trimming at V came to 5 bases and at J to 0 bases, leaving 4 bases not matched to a gene. Germline CDR1 reads SGHVS; CDR2 reads FQNEAQ. The CDR3 nucleotides read TGTGCCAGCAGCCAAAGGGACAGCTCCTACAATGAGCAGTTCTTC. It translates to CASSQRDSSYNEQFF.

The rearrangement links TRBV6-2 or TRBV6-3 to TRBJ2-6; D gene uncertain. The germline V gene has CDR1 MNHEY and CDR2 SVGEGT. This CDR3 contains 13 residues. Trimming shortened V by 6 bases and J by 0 bases, and 3 bases separated the two germline ends. The CDR3 DNA reads as TGTGCCAGCAGCATCTCTGGGGCCAACGTCCTGACTTTC. Translated, it gives CASSISGANVLTF.

To note about this clonotype: It is unclear where the CDR3 begins or ends on the DNA, so no DNA is shown, and the CDR3 is as TCRdb lists it. The chain carries TRBV7-6 and TRBJ2-6; the table calls TRBD2, which could not be checked here. Germline CDR1 reads SGHVS; CDR2 reads FNYEAQ. The CDR3 is 21 amino acids long, termini counted. The CDR3 is CASSETCRLAGGWSLRAVLRF.

The rearrangement uses TRBV24-1 and TRBJ2-4; D ambiguous. The J call may be mistaken, given a closer DNA end match to TRBJ2-5. This CDR3 has 14 residues. Per germline, CDR1 KGHDR and CDR2 SFDVKD. The CDR3 protein is CATSGNAYQETQYF. CDR3 bases: TGTGCCACCAGTGGGAACGCTTACCAAGAGACCCAGTACTTC.